This record concerns one T cell receptor (beta chain) sequence. The antigen is undetermined. The data derive from a study of cytomegalovirus exposure and HLA in healthy donors. Study details: Unique TCR beta sequences numbering about 100 million came from 150 million to 200 million T cells in an earlier analysis.

Findings of the study overall: Segments of the TCR beta V type were, in most cases, productive about 90% or about 30% of the time in an earlier analysis. Follow-up analysis found HLA locus-dependent TCR association rates, highest for DRB1 and lowest for HLA-C. Most TCR sequences were rare, but some public TCRs occurred in many donors.

The primer mix had 60 Vbeta and 13 Jbeta primers. Only in-frame clones appear in the TCRdb table, and some are missing; sequencing was by immunoSEQ multiplex PCR. This sample lists some 180,000 clones; its ten largest clones have less than 6.5%. Germline assignment: CDR1 WSHSY and CDR2 SAAADI. Trimming removed 6 bases from V and 4 bases from J; junction bases left unmatched: 14. The CDR3 is 16 residues long. Sequencing was done on a sample of PBMCs. The sequence came from a man in his thirties or forties in good health and CMV-seronegative. The chain combines TRBV10-2 with TRBJ1-2; 7 nucleotides agree with TRBD1. The CDR3: CASSPPTGSNLYGYTF. In DNA form, the CDR3 reads TGCGCCAGCAGCCCCCCGACAGGGAGCAACCTCTATGGCTACACCTTC.